The 8 T cell receptor beta chains in this list originate from one sample, sequenced in a study of cytomegalovirus exposure and HLA in healthy donors. PCR involved 60 Vbeta and 13 Jbeta primers. The data were produced by immunoSEQ multiplex PCR, yet TCRdb's version contains in-frame clones alone and is incomplete. Of under 300,000 clones listed, 75% to 85% are singletons. The sequenced sample consisted of PBMCs. The source of these receptors is a woman aged 60-70 years in good health and CMV-seropositive.

The genes are TRBV7-3 and TRBJ2-3; 7 positions agree with TRBD1. The V gene's germline CDR1 is SGHTA and CDR2 FQGTGA. Germline trimming cut 1 base from V and 0 bases from J; bases unmatched to any gene: 1. This CDR3 contains 15 residues. The CDR3 DNA reads TGTGCCAGCAGCTTAAGGGACAGTAGCACAGATACGCAGTATTTT. This codes for CASSLRDSSTDTQYF.

CDR3 sequence (DNA): TGTGCCAGCAGATTGGGGGGGAGTGGGGCCAACGTCCTGACTTTC. This codes for CASRLGGSGANVLTF. This chain joins TRBV28 and TRBJ2-6, with TRBD2 matching over 7 bases. Germline lookup yields CDR1 MDHEN and CDR2 SYDVKM. With V trimmed by 6 bases and J by 3 bases, 5 bases remained unmatched. The CDR3 totals 15 residues. Full variable domain (rest looked up from reference TRBV28 and TRBJ2-6): DVKVTQSSRYLVKRTGEKVFLECVQDMDHENMFWYRQDPGLGLRLIYFSYDVKMKEKGDIPEGYSVSREKKERFSLILESASTNQTSMYLCASRLGGSGANVLTFGAGSRLTVL.

This clone showed up just once. The rearrangement uses TRBV12-5 and TRBJ2-3, with TRBD1 identical over 8 bases. The CDR3 runs to 17 residues. Germline V gene data show CDR1 as LGHNT and CDR2 as FRNRAP. The J segment lost 3 bases and the V segment lost 5 bases, leaving 13 bases of the junction unmatched. The CDR3 nucleotides are TGTGCTAGTGGTCTCGGGACAGGTGGGTCTGGGACAGATACGCAGTATTTT. This gives the protein CASGLGTGGSGTDTQYF.

This chain uses TRBV2 with TRBJ1-2, with 7 nucleotides matching TRBD1. This CDR3 is 12 amino acids long. V dropped 7 bases and J dropped 4; count of bases not matched to a gene: 3. The germline V gene encodes CDR1 SNHLY and CDR2 FYNNEI. The CDR3 DNA is TGTGCCAGCAAGACAGGGTCCTATGGCTACACCTTC. It is translated as CASKTGSYGYTF.

The CDR3 nucleotides are TGTGCCAGCAGCTTGGAGGGGAATGAGCAGTTCTTC. Its protein is CASSLEGNEQFF. This chain joins TRBV7-9 and TRBJ2-1; D is possibly TRBD2 (6 bases). CDR3 length: 12 amino acids. V was pared by 3 bases and J by 7 bases, with 7 bases between. Germline V gene lookup returns CDR1 SEHNR and CDR2 FQNEAQ (reference sequence).

The rearrangement links TRBV5-4 to TRBJ2-5; 10 positions agree with TRBD1. The V gene end was trimmed by 4 bases and the J gene end by 3 bases; junction bases not matched to a gene: 9. This CDR3 spans 16 amino acids. The V gene's germline CDR1 is SGHNT and CDR2 YYREEE (reference sequence). The CDR3 here is CASSTGPGTGEETQYF. The CDR3 DNA is TGTGCCAGCAGCACTGGGCCCGGGACAGGGGAAGAGACCCAGTACTTC. Combining the CDR3 with reference TRBV5-4 and TRBJ2-5 gives the whole variable domain ETGVTQSPTHLIKTRGQQVTLRCSSQSGHNTVSWYQQALGQGPQFIFQYYREEENGRGNFPPRFSGLQFPNYSSELNVNALELDDSALYLCASSTGPGTGEETQYFGPGTRLLVL.

This clone is a singleton in its sample. V gene TRBV15 combines with J gene TRBJ2-1; D not resolved. The CDR3 loop spans 17 amino acids. V shed 2 bases and J shed 0 bases, with 14 bases lying between them. Per the germline V gene, CDR1 is LNHNV and CDR2 is YYDKDF (reference sequence). CDR3 amino acids: CATSRTLAEYSYNEQFF. The CDR3 DNA reads TGTGCCACCAGCAGAACCCTGGCGGAGTACTCCTACAATGAGCAGTTCTTC.

The CDR3 DNA sequence: TGTGCCAGCAGTGTCGGCCCTACCGGGGAGCAGTTCTTC. Protein product: CASSVGPTGEQFF. The chain combines TRBV2 with TRBJ2-1; D gene unclear. The CDR3 has 13 residues. The ends were cut back, 4 bases at V and 10 bases at J, with 14 bases in the middle. Germline V lookup: CDR1 SNHLY, CDR2 FYNNEI.